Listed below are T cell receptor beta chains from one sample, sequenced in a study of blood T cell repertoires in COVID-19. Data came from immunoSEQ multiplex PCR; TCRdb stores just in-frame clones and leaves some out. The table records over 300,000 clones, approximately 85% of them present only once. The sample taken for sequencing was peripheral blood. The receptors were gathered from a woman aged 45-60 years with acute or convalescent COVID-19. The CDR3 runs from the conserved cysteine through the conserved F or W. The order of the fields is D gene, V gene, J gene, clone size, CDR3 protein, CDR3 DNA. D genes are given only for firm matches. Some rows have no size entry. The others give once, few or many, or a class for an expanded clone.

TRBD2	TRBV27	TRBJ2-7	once	CASSYAGDYEQYF	TGTGCCAGCAGTTACGCGGGAGACTACGAGCAGTACTTC
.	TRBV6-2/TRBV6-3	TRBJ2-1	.	CASSRVGHEQFF	TGTGCCAGCAGCAGAGTGGGACACGAGCAGTTCTTC
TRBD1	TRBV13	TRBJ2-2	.	CASSPRTGKSTGELFF	TGTGCCAGCAGCCCGCGGACAGGGAAGAGTACCGGGGAGCTGTTTTTT
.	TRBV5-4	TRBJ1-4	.	CASSLEGVNEKLFF	TGTGCCAGCAGCTTGGAAGGGGTCAATGAAAAACTGTTTTTT
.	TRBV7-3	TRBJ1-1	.	CASSLTGAGNTEAFF	TGTGCCAGCAGCTTAACGGGGGCAGGGAACACTGAAGCTTTCTTT
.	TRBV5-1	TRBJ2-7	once	CASSKLDRPVWEQYF	TGCGCCAGCAGCAAGCTCGACAGGCCGGTTTGGGAACAGTACTTC
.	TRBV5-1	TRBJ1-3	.	CASSNQGYSGNTIYF	TGCGCCAGCTCGAACCAGGGATACTCTGGAAACACCATATATTTT
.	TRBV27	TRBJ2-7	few	CASSLQGSGAYEQYF	TGTGCCAGCAGTTTACAGGGCTCAGGAGCCTACGAGCAGTACTTC
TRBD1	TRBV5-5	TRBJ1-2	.	CASSQGADYGYTF	TGTGCCAGCAGCCAGGGGGCTGACTATGGCTACACCTTC
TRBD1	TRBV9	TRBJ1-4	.	CASSPAQGSNEKLFF	TGTGCCAGCAGCCCAGCACAGGGGAGTAATGAAAAACTGTTTTTT
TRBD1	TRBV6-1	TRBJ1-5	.	CASSGLQGASNQPQHF	TGTGCCAGCAGTGGCCTCCAGGGGGCAAGCAATCAGCCCCAGCATTTT
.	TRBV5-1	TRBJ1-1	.	CASSFGGQPLEAFF	TGCGCCAGCAGCTTCGGTGGACAGCCTCTTGAAGCTTTCTTT
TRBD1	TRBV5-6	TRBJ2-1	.	CASSLRTGYNNEQFF	TGTGCCAGCAGCTTAAGGACAGGGTATAACAATGAGCAGTTCTTC
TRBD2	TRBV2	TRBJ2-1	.	CASSHLVGSGGGDEQFF	TGTGCCAGCAGCCACCTCGTGGGTAGCGGGGGGGGAGATGAGCAGTTCTTC
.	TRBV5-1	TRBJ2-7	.	CASSSGQLTYEQYF	TGCGCCAGCAGCAGCGGACAGTTGACCTACGAGCAGTACTTC
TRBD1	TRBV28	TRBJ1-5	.	CASSPTTGRVGQPQHF	TGTGCCAGCAGTCCAACGACAGGGAGAGTAGGGCAGCCCCAGCATTTT
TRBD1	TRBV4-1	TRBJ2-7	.	CASSPTGQYSYEQYF	TGCGCCAGCAGCCCTACGGGACAGTACTCCTACGAGCAGTACTTC
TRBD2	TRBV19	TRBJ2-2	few	CASYGGSPNTGELFF	TGTGCCAGCTACGGCGGGAGTCCGAACACCGGGGAGCTGTTTTTT
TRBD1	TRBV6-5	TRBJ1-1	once	CASSYDLQGADTEAFF	TGTGCCAGCAGTTACGACCTACAGGGGGCCGACACTGAAGCTTTCTTT
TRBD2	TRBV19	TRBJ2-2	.	CASSMGLAGEFTGELFF	TGTGCCAGTAGTATGGGTCTAGCGGGAGAGTTCACCGGGGAGCTGTTTTTT
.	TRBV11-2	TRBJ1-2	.	CASSLGVQGYGYTF	TGTGCCAGCAGCTTGGGGGTACAGGGCTATGGCTACACCTTC
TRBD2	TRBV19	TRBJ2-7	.	CASSTSGRSYEQYF	TGTGCCAGTAGTACGAGCGGGAGGTCCTACGAGCAGTACTTC
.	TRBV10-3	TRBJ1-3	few	CAISGVTHSGNTIYF	TGTGCCATCAGTGGAGTCACCCACTCTGGAAACACCATATATTTT
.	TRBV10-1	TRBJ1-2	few	CASSERGRGSGYTF	TGCGCCAGCAGTGAGAGGGGCAGGGGCTCTGGCTACACCTTC
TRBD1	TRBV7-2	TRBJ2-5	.	CASSQGQSETQYF	TGTGCCAGCAGTCAGGGACAGTCAGAGACCCAGTACTTC
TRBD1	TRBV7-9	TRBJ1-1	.	CASSLGGGQGYTEAFF	TGTGCCAGCAGCTTAGGGGGCGGACAGGGCTACACTGAAGCTTTCTTT
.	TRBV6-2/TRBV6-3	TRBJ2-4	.	CASSGGVAKNIQYF	TGTGCCAGCAGTGGAGGGGTAGCCAAAAACATTCAGTACTTC
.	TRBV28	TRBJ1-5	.	CASKAREPQHF	TGTGCCAGCAAAGCCCGCGAGCCCCAGCATTTT
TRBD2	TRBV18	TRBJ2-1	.	CASRGLAGGKQFF	TGTGCCAGCAGGGGACTAGCGGGAGGAAAGCAGTTCTTC
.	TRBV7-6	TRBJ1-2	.	CASSLEAGILGYGYTF	TGTGCCAGCAGCTTAGAAGCAGGGATTTTAGGCTATGGCTACACCTTC
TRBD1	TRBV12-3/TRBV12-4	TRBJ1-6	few	CASSRDRGSPLHF	TGTGCCAGCAGTCGGGACAGGGGTTCACCCCTCCACTTT
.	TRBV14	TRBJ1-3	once	CASRKGAFGNTIYF	TGTGCCAGCAGAAAAGGGGCTTTTGGAAACACCATATATTTT
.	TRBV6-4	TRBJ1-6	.	CASRADRLGNSPLHF	TGTGCCAGCAGAGCCGACAGGCTTGGGAATTCACCCCTCCACTTT
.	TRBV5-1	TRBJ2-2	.	CASSLAGDYSVELFF	TGCGCCAGCAGCTTGGCAGGGGACTATAGCGTGGAGCTGTTTTTT
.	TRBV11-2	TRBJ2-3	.	CASSSPPGGTDTQYF	TGTGCCAGCAGCTCCCCCCCCGGGGGCACAGATACGCAGTATTTT
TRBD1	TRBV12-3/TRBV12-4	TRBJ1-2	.	CASTIQGADGYTF	TGTGCCAGCACCATACAGGGGGCGGATGGCTACACCTTC
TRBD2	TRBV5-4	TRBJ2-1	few	CASSLGGLNNEQFF	TGTGCCAGCAGCTTGGGGGGACTAAACAATGAGCAGTTCTTC
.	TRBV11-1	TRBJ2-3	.	CASSLGANTQYF	TGTGCCAGCAGCTTAGGCGCAAATACGCAGTATTTT
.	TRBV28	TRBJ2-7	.	CASSLPGSPHYEQYF	TGTGCCAGCAGTTTACCCGGGAGCCCCCACTACGAGCAGTACTTC
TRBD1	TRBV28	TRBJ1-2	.	CASSRDRGNYGYTF	TGTGCCAGCAGTCGTGACAGGGGAAACTATGGCTACACCTTC
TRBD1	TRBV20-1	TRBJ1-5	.	CSASSGTGGSRQPQHF	TGCAGTGCTAGTTCTGGGACAGGGGGCAGTAGGCAGCCCCAGCATTTT
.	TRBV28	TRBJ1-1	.	CASSFLGAGDTEAFF	TGTGCCAGCAGTTTTCTAGGGGCTGGAGACACTGAAGCTTTCTTT
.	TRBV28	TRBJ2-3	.	CATQPQEGGTDTQYF	TGTGCCACCCAACCCCAGGAGGGAGGCACAGATACGCAGTATTTT
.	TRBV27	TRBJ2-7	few	CASSPTLGSGYEQYF	TGTGCCAGCAGTCCAACGTTAGGCTCGGGGTACGAGCAGTACTTC
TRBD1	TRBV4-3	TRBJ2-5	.	CASSQEWTGEETQYF	TGCGCCAGCAGCCAAGAGTGGACAGGGGAAGAGACCCAGTACTTC
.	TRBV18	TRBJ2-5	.	CASSPFSQETQYF	TGTGCCAGCTCACCATTCAGCCAAGAGACCCAGTACTTC
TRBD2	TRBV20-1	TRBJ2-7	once	CSASSRTSGPSYEQYF	TGCAGTGCTAGTTCAAGGACTAGCGGGCCCTCCTACGAGCAGTACTTC
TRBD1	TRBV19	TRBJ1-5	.	CASSMGTGNQPQHF	TGTGCCAGTAGTATGGGGACAGGTAATCAGCCCCAGCATTTT
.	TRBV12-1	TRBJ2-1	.	CASSLGGSSYNEQFF	TGTGCCAGCAGCTTGGGAGGAAGCTCCTACAATGAGCAGTTCTTC
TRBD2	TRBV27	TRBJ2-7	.	CASSPSGSQYEQYF	TGTGCCAGCAGTCCTAGCGGGAGTCAGTACGAGCAGTACTTC
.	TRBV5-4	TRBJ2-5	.	CASSLTSNQETQYF	TGTGCCAGCAGCTTGACTAGTAACCAAGAGACCCAGTACTTC
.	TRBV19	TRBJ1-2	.	CASSFRSNYGYTF	TGTGCCAGTAGTTTCCGGAGCAACTATGGCTACACCTTC
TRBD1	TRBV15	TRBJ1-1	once	CATSRAGTGLNIQEAFF	TGTGCCACCAGCAGAGCCGGGACAGGTTTAAACATACAGGAAGCTTTCTTT
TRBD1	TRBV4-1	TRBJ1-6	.	CASSQAGQGNSPLHF	TGCGCCAGCAGCCAAGCAGGACAGGGTAATTCACCCCTCCACTTT